The rows below give T cell receptor beta chains drawn from one sample of a study of blood T cell repertoires in COVID-19. Method: immunoSEQ multiplex PCR; TCRdb's copy keeps in-frame clones and lacks some. The sample lists about 320,000 clones; about 90% were seen once. The sample comprised PBMCs or T cells enriched from blood (not recorded which). All receptors come from a woman aged 30 to 39 who had recovered from COVID-19. The conserved cysteine and the conserved F or W are not part of the CDR3 here. Each record gives: J gene, V gene, CDR3 protein.

TRBJ1-1 TRBV29-1 SVEETGVLRAF
TRBJ2-2 TRBV6-2/TRBV6-3 ASSYWLPEDTGELF
TRBJ1-1 TRBV27 ASSFGGLQGTEAF
TRBJ1-2 TRBV7-2 ASSSRTGGGYGYT
TRBJ2-2 TRBV12-5 ASGSSGIGELF
TRBJ2-4 TRBV12-2 ASRLAAGNKNIQY
TRBJ2-2 TRBV3-1/TRBV3-2 ASSQERGATGELF
TRBJ1-2 TRBV25-1 ASSEVGADYGYT
TRBJ2-7 TRBV29-1 SVVSGQVSYEQY
TRBJ1-6 TRBV6-5 ASSYSLRSTNSPLH
TRBJ2-5 TRBV4-2 ASSQAGGVETQY
TRBJ1-2 TRBV7-8 ASSTSGQGSGGYGYT
TRBJ1-2 TRBV2 ASSERSGDGYT
TRBJ1-2 TRBV27 ASRAGQGINYGYT
TRBJ2-7 TRBV27 ANPRLVSYEQY
TRBJ2-7 TRBV10-2 ASTLGTPGEQY
TRBJ1-6 TRBV5-5 ASSTSQDILDSPLH
TRBJ2-2 TRBV9 ASSVDPVAPLTGELF
TRBJ1-1 TRBV5-1 ASTRTGLNTEAF
TRBJ2-1 TRBV14 ASSHQGRTNEQF
TRBJ1-1 TRBV7-9 ASSPGWVPTEAF
TRBJ1-2 TRBV7-8 ASSHLRGAGGYT
TRBJ2-7 TRBV5-1 ASSQVTIGVSYEQY
TRBJ1-1 TRBV2 ASSGQRAF
TRBJ2-2 TRBV19 ASSMATGGTGELF
TRBJ1-5 TRBV7-8 ASSLLAPYRGSNQPQH
TRBJ1-6 TRBV6-5 ATRQGAPNSPLH
TRBJ1-2 TRBV29-1 SVEETRGFYGYT
TRBJ2-7 TRBV10-3 AISESPGGIYEQY
TRBJ1-5 TRBV27 ASSLSAANQPQH
TRBJ2-7 TRBV12-3/TRBV12-4 ASSDSLSYEQY
TRBJ2-3 TRBV11-2 ASSLGGGGDTDTQY
TRBJ2-5 TRBV11-1 ASSPPLQETQY
TRBJ2-1 TRBV2 ASITGAGEQF
TRBJ1-4 TRBV18 ASSLRDNNEKLF
TRBJ1-6 TRBV7-9 ASRASSSYNSPLH
TRBJ1-2 TRBV19 ASSLQGAKREGYT
TRBJ1-2 TRBV7-2 ASSLGALYGYT
TRBJ1-2 TRBV20-1 SASGVYGGALGYT
TRBJ1-4 TRBV6-2/TRBV6-3 ASSYVTGGEKLF
TRBJ1-3 TRBV19 ASSRQGNTIY
TRBJ1-1 TRBV7-9 ASSPLTGTEAF
TRBJ2-3 TRBV5-4 ASSPAGEGTDTQY
TRBJ1-3 TRBV6-5 ASSYDVTPSGNTIY
TRBJ2-1 TRBV5-1 ASSFDGPSIEQF
TRBJ1-3 TRBV19 ASGGTGGGNTIY
TRBJ1-5 TRBV27 ASSLGGGVWPQH
TRBJ1-6 TRBV6-2/TRBV6-3 ASSYVGNSPLH
TRBJ2-3 TRBV9 ASSGGQLKTDTQY
TRBJ2-1 TRBV6-4 ASSDSPSGGYNEQF
TRBJ2-7 TRBV6-5 ASSYSGHGSYEQY
TRBJ2-5 TRBV5-4 ASSSLIGSPGDWEETQY
TRBJ1-6 TRBV30 AWSVLTGVSPLH
TRBJ2-5 TRBV7-2 ASSFPSGMKETQY